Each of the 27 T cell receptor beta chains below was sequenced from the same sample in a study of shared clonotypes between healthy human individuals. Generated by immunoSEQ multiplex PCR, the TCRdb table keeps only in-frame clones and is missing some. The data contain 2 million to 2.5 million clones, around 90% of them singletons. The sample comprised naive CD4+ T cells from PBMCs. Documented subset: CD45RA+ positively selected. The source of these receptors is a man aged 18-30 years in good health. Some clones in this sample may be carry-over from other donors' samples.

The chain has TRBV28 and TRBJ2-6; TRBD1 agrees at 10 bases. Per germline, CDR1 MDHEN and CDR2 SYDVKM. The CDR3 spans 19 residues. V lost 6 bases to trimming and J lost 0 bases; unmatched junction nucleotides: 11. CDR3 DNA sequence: TGTGCCAGCAGCCCTTGGACAGGGGGGAAACGCTCTGGGGCCAACGTCCTGACTTTC. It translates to CASSPWTGGKRSGANVLTF.

CDR3 sequence: CASSLSGGRFGEQFF. CDR3 coding DNA: TGTGCCAGCAGCCTTAGCGGGGGAAGATTTGGTGAGCAGTTCTTC. The genes are TRBV6-1 and TRBJ2-1, with 9 bases matching TRBD2. The CDR3 has 15 amino acids. The trim removed 6 bases at V and 9 bases at J, leaving 12 bases unmatched. Germline CDR1 and CDR2: MNHNS and SASEGT.

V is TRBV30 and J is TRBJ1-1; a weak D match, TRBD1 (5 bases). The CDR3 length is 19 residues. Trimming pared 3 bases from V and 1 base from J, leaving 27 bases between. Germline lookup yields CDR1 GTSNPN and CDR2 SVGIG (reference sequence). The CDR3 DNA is TGTGCCTGGAGAGCCTCCGGGACCTTTTTTTTGGGACGGAACACTGAAGCTTTCTTT. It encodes CAWRASGTFFLGRNTEAFF.

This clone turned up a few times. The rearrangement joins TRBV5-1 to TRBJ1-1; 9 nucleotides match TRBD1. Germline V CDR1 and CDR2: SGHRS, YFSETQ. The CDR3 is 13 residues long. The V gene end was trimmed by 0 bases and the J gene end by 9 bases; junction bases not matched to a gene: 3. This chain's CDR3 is CASSLGTGEKAFF. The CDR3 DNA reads TGCGCCAGCAGCTTGGGGACAGGGGAGAAAGCTTTCTTT. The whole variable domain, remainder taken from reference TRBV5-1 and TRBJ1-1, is KAGVTQTPRYLIKTRGQQVTLSCSPISGHRSVSWYQQTPGQGLQFLFEYFSETQRNKGNFPGRFSGRQFSNSRSEMNVSTLELGDSALYLCASSLGTGEKAFFGQGTRLTVV.

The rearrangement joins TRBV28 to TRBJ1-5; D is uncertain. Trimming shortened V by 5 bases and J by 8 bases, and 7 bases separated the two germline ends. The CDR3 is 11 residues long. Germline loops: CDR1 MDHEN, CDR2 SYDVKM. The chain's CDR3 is CASSQYKPQHF. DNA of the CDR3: TGTGCCAGCAGTCAATATAAGCCCCAGCATTTT. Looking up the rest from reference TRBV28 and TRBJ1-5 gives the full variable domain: DVKVTQSSRYLVKRTGEKVFLECVQDMDHENMFWYRQDPGLGLRLIYFSYDVKMKEKGDIPEGYSVSREKKERFSLILESASTNQTSMYLCASSQYKPQHFGDGTRLSIL.

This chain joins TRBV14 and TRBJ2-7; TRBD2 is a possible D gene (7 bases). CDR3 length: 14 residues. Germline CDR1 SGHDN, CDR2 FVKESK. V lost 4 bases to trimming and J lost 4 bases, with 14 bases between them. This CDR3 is CASSLLGGPYEQYF. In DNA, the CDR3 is TGTGCCAGCAGCCTCCTGGGGGGGCCTTACGAGCAGTACTTC.

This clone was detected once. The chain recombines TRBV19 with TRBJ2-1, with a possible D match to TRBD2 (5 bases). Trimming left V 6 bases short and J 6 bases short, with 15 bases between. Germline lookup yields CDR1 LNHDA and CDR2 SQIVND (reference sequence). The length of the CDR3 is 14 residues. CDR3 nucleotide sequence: TGTGCCAGTAGGGATTTCGGGGTCGGCAATGAGCAGTTCTTC. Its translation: CASRDFGVGNEQFF.

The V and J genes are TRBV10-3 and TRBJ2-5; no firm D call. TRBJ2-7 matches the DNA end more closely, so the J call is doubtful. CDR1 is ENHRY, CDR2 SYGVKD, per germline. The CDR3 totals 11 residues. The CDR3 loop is CATEDLYEQYF. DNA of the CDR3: TGTGCCACCGAGGACCTCTACGAGCAGTACTTC.

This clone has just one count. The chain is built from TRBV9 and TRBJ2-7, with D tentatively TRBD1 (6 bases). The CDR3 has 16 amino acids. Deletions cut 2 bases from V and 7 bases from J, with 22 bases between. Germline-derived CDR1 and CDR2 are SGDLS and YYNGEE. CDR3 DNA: TGTGCCAGCAGCGTCGGTGGACAACAGGGTTGGTTAGAGCAGTACTTC. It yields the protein CASSVGGQQGWLEQYF. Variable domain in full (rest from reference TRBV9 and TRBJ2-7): DSGVTQTPKHLITATGQRVTLRCSPRSGDLSVYWYQQSLDQGLQFLIQYYNGEERAKGNILERFSAQQFPDLHSELNLSSLELGDSALYFCASSVGGQQGWLEQYFGPGTRLTVT.

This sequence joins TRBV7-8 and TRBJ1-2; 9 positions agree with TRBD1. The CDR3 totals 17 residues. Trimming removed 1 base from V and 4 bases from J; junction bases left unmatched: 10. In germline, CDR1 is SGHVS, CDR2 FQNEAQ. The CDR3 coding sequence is TGTGCCAGCAGCTTAGAATCCGGGACAGGGCTCGCCTATGGCTACACCTTC. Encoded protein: CASSLESGTGLAYGYTF.

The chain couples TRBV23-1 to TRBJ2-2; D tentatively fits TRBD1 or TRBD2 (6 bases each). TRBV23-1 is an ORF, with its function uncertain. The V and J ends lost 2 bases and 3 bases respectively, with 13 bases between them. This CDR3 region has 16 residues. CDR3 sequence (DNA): TGCGCCAGCAGTCAAAGACTAGGGGGTGACACCGGGGAGCTGTTTTTT. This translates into CASSQRLGGDTGELFF.

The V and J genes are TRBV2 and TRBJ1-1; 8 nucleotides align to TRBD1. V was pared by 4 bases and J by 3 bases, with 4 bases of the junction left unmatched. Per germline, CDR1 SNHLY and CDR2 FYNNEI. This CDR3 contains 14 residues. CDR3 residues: CASSGLTGDTEAFF. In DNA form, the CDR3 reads TGTGCCAGCAGTGGCTTGACAGGGGACACTGAAGCTTTCTTT.

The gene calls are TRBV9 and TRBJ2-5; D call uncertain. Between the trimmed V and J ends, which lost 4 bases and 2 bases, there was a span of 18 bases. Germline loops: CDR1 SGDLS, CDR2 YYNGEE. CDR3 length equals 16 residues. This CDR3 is CASSPTPWASQETQYF. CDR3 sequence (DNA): TGTGCCAGCAGCCCAACCCCGTGGGCCTCTCAAGAGACCCAGTACTTC. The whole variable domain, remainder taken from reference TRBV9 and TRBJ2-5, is DSGVTQTPKHLITATGQRVTLRCSPRSGDLSVYWYQQSLDQGLQFLIQYYNGEERAKGNILERFSAQQFPDLHSELNLSSLELGDSALYFCASSPTPWASQETQYFGPGTRLLVL.

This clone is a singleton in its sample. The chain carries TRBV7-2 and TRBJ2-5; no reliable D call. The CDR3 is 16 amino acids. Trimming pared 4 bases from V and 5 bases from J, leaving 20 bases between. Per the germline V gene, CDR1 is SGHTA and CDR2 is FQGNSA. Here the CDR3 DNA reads TGTGCCAGCAGCTGGGGTTTTTGGTTGTCCGAGGAGACCCAGTACTTC. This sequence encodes CASSWGFWLSEETQYF.

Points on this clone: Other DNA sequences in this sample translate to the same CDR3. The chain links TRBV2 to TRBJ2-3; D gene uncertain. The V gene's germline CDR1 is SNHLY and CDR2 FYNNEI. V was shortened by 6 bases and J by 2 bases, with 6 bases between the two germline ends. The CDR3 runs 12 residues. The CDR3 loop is CASRQNTDTQYF. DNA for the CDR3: TGTGCCAGCAGACAAAACACAGATACGCAGTATTTT.

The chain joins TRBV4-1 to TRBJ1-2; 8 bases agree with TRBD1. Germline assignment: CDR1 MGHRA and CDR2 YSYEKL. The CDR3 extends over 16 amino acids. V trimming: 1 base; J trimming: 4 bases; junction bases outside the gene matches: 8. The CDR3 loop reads CASSQVPGTGPYGYTF. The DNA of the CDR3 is TGCGCCAGCAGCCAAGTTCCCGGGACAGGTCCCTATGGCTACACCTTC.

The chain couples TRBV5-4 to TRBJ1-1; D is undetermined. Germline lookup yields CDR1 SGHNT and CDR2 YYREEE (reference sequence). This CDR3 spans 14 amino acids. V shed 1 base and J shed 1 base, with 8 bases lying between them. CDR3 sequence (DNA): TGTGCCAGCAGCTTGCGGTCCAGGAACACTGAAGCTTTCTTT. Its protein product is CASSLRSRNTEAFF.

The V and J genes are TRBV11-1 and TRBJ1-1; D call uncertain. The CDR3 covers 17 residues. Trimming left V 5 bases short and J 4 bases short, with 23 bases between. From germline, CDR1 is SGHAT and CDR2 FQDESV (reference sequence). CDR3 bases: TGTGCCAGCAGCATTGCCCCTTCCGGGAGGAGAAGCACTGAAGCTTTCTTT. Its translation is CASSIAPSGRRSTEAFF. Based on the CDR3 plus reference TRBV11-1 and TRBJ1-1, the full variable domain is EAEVAQSPRYKITEKSQAVAFWCDPISGHATLYWYRQILGQGPELLVQFQDESVVDDSQLPKDRFSAERLKGVDSTLKIQPAELGDSAMYLCASSIAPSGRRSTEAFFGQGTRLTVV.

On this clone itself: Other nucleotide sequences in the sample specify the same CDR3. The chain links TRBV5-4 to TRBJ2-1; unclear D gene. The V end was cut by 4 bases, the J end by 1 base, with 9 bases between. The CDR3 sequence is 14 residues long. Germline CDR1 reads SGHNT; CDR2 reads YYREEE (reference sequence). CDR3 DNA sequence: TGTGCCAGCAGCCCCCAAGGGTCCTACAATGAGCAGTTCTTC. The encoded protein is CASSPQGSYNEQFF.

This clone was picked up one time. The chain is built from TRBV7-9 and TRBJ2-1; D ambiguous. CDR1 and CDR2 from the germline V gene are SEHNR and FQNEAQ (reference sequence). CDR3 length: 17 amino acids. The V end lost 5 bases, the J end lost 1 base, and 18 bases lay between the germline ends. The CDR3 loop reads CASSPTIILGSYNEQFF. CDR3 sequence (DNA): TGTGCCAGCAGCCCAACAATTATACTTGGGTCCTACAATGAGCAGTTCTTC.

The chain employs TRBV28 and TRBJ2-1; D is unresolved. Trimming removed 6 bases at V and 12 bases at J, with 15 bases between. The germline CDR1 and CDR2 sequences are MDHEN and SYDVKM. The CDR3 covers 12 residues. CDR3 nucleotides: TGTGCCAGCAGCCTGGCCCATCCTACGCAGTTCTTC. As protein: CASSLAHPTQFF.

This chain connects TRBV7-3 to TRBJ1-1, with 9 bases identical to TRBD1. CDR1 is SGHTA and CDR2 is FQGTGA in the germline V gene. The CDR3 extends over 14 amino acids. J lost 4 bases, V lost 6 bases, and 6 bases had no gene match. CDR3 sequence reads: CASRVTGGSTEAFF. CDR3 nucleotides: TGTGCCAGCAGGGTGACAGGGGGGAGCACTGAAGCTTTCTTT.

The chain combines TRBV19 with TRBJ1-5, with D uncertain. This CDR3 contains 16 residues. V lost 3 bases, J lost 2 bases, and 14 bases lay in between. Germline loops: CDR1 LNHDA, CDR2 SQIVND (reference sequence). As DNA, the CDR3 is TGTGCCAGTAGTATTTTGGACCTTCAAGGCAATCAGCCCCAGCATTTT. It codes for CASSILDLQGNQPQHF.

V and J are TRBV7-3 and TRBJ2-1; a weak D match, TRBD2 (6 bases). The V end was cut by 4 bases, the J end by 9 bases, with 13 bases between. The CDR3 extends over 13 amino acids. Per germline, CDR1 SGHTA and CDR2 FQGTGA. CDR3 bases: TGTGCCAGCAGCTCGACTAGTGTGTCTGAGCAGTTCTTC. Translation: CASSSTSVSEQFF.

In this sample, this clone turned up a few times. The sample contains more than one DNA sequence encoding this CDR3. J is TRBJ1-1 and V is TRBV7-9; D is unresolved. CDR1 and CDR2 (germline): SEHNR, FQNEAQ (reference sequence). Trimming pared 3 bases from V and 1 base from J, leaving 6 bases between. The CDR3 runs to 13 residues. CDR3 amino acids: CASSFGGNTEAFF. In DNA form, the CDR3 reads TGTGCCAGCAGCTTCGGAGGGAACACTGAAGCTTTCTTT.

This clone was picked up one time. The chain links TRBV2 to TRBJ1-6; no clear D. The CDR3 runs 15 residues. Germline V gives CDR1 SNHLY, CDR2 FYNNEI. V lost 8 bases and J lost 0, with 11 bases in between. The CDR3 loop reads CASGRDSSYNSPLHF. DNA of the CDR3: TGTGCCAGCGGGCGGGATAGCTCCTATAATTCACCCCTCCACTTT.

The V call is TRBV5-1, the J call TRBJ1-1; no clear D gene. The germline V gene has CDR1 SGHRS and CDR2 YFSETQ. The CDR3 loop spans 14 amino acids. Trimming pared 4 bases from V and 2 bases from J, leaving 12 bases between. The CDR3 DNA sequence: TGCGCCAGCAGCATAGACTCCCGAAACACTGAAGCTTTCTTT. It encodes CASSIDSRNTEAFF.